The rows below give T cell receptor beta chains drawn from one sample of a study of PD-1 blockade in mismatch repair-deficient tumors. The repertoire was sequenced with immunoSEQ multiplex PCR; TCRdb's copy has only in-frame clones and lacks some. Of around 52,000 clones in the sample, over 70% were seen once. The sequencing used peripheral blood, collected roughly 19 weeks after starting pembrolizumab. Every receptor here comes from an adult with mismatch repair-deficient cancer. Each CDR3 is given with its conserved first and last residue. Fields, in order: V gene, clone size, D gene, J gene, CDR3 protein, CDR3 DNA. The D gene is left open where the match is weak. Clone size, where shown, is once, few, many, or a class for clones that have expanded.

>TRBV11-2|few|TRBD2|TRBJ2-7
CASSLEASGTYEQYF
TGTGCCAGCAGCTTAGAAGCTAGCGGGACCTACGAGCAGTACTTC
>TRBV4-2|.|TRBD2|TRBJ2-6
CASSLELAGGPSGANVLTF
TGTGCCAGCAGCCTGGAACTAGCGGGAGGGCCGTCCGGGGCCAACGTCCTGACTTTC
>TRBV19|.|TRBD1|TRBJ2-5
CASNRQGMETQYF
TGTGCCAGTAACCGACAGGGCATGGAGACCCAGTACTTC
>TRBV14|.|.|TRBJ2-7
CASSPPYPYSYEQYF
TGTGCCAGCAGCCCCCCCTACCCTTACTCCTACGAGCAGTACTTC
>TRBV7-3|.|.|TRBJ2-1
CASSLSYRGGANEQFF
TGTGCCAGCAGCTTAAGTTATAGAGGAGGGGCCAATGAGCAGTTCTTC
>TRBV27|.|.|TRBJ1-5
CASSPLPGQLRTNQPQHF
TGTGCCAGCAGTCCTCTTCCGGGACAACTCAGAACGAATCAGCCCCAGCATTTT
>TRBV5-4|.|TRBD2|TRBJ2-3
CASRSGTSGRGDTQYF
TGTGCCAGCAGGTCGGGCACTAGCGGGAGGGGAGATACGCAGTATTTT
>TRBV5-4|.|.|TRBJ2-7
CASSFGDGSYEQYF
TGTGCCAGCAGCTTCGGGGACGGCTCCTACGAGCAGTACTTC
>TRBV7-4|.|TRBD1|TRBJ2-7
CASSLGARGRGLSEQYF
TGTGCCAGCAGCTTAGGGGCCAGGGGGCGCGGTCTTTCCGAGCAGTACTTC
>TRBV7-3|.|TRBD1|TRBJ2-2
CASSLRGQDTGELFF
TGTGCCAGCAGCTTAAGAGGACAGGACACCGGGGAGCTGTTTTTT
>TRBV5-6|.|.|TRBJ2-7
CASSSWDLTPYEQYF
TGTGCCAGCAGCTCCTGGGACCTGACGCCCTACGAGCAGTACTTC
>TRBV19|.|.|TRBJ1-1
CASSIGVVEAFF
TGTGCCAGTAGTATAGGAGTCGTTGAAGCTTTCTTT
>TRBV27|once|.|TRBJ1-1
CASSLFQGPPNTEAFF
TGTGCCAGCAGTTTATTTCAGGGGCCCCCGAACACTGAAGCTTTCTTT
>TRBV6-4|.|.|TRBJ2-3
CASSRTSTDTQYF
TGTGCCAGCTCGAGGACTAGCACAGATACGCAGTATTTT
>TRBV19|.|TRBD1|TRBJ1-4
CASSRDSTNEKLFF
TGTGCCAGTAGTAGGGACAGTACCAATGAAAAACTGTTTTTT
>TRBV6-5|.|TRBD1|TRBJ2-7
CASSTGQGRYEQYF
TGTGCCAGCAGTACCGGACAGGGTCGGTACGAGCAGTACTTC
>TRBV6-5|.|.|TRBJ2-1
CASSEGISYNEQFF
TGTGCCAGCAGTGAGGGGATCTCCTACAATGAGCAGTTCTTC
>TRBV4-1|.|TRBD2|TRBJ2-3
CASSQLTSGHTDTQYF
TGCGCCAGCAGCCAACTGACTAGCGGGCACACAGATACGCAGTATTTT
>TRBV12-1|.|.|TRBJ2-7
CARGLCSGRSREQYF
TGTGCCAGGGGGCTTTGCAGCGGAAGGTCCCGCGAGCAGTACTTC
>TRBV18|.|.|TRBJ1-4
CASSPLSQGSFEKLFF
TGTGCCAGCTCACCACTGTCGCAGGGGTCGTTTGAAAAACTGTTTTTT
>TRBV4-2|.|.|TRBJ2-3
CASSPGGTDTQYF
TGTGCCAGCAGCCCGGGGGGCACAGATACGCAGTATTTT
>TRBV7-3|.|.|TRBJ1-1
CASRPFEVLNTEAFF
TGTGCCAGCAGACCTTTCGAGGTTTTGAACACTGAAGCTTTCTTT
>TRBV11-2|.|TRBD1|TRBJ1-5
CASSSGTGPNQPQHF
TGTGCCAGCAGCTCCGGGACAGGACCTAATCAGCCCCAGCATTTT
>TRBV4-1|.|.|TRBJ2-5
CASSQTGQGGETQYF
TGCGCCAGCAGCCAGACGGGGCAGGGGGGCGAGACCCAGTACTTC
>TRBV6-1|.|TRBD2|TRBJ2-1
CASSVSLAEIYNEQFF
TGTGCCAGCAGTGTCAGCCTAGCGGAGATCTACAATGAGCAGTTCTTC
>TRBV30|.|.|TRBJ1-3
CAWSESGNTIYF
TGTGCCTGGAGTGAGTCTGGAAACACCATATATTTT
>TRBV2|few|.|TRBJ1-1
CASTLAALATEAFF
TGTGCCAGTACGCTCGCAGCTCTGGCCACTGAAGCTTTCTTT
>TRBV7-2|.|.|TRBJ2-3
CASSLRSVLAGGGDTQYF
TGTGCCAGCAGCTTACGGTCGGTACTAGCCGGAGGGGGAGATACGCAGTATTTT
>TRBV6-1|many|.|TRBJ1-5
CASSEGVGQPQHF
TGTGCCAGCAGTGAAGGGGTTGGGCAGCCCCAGCATTTT
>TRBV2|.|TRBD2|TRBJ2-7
CASSLLAVGYEQYF
TGTGCCAGCAGTTTACTAGCGGTGGGTTATGAGCAGTACTTC
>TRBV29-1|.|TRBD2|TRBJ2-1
CSVGGTSGSDEQFF
TGCAGCGTTGGAGGGACTAGCGGGAGTGATGAGCAGTTCTTC
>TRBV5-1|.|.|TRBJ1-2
CASSLGQAGGYTF
TGCGCCAGCAGCTTGGGACAAGCGGGTGGCTACACCTTC
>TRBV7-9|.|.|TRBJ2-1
CASSPKGPTEQFF
TGTGCCAGCAGCCCAAAGGGACCAACCGAGCAGTTCTTC
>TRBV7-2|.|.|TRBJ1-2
CASSQDEESPNYGYTF
TGCGCCAGCAGCCAAGATGAAGAATCTCCTAACTATGGCTACACCTTC
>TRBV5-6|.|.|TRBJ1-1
CASSAPAALNTEAFF
TGTGCCAGCAGCGCCCCGGCGGCCTTGAACACTGAAGCTTTCTTT